The 29 T cell receptor beta chains in this list originate from one sample, sequenced in a study of blood T cell repertoires in COVID-19. Clones were sequenced by immunoSEQ multiplex PCR, and TCRdb holds only the in-frame ones, with some missing. The data contain 250,000 or so clones, roughly 89% of them singletons. Material for sequencing was PBMCs or T cells enriched from blood (not recorded which). The source of these receptors is a woman in her thirties with acute COVID-19.

V is TRBV19 and J is TRBJ2-7; no clear D gene. V lost 3 bases to trimming and J lost 5 bases, with 11 bases between them. CDR3 size: 13 residues. Germline V lookup: CDR1 LNHDA, CDR2 SQIVND (reference sequence). The CDR3 reads CASSISFLDEQYF. The CDR3 nucleotides are TGTGCCAGTAGTATCTCCTTCCTCGACGAGCAGTACTTC.

The chain recombines TRBV7-2 with TRBJ2-5, with D tentatively TRBD2 (5 bases). The CDR3 runs to 13 residues. Trimming removed 3 bases from V and 5 bases from J, with 10 bases in between. Per the germline V gene, CDR1 is SGHTA and CDR2 is FQGNSA. The CDR3 region has the DNA TGTGCCAGCAGCTTTGGCGAGCGGGAGACCCAGTACTTC. It translates to CASSFGERETQYF.

This chain connects TRBV18 to TRBJ1-1; TRBD1 is a possible D gene (6 bases). The germline gives CDR1 KGHSH, CDR2 LQKENI. V was shortened by 3 bases and J by 0 bases, with 11 bases between the two germline ends. The CDR3 is 15 amino acids. The CDR3 protein is CASSPFGQMNTEAFF. The CDR3, as DNA: TGTGCCAGCTCACCCTTCGGACAGATGAACACTGAAGCTTTCTTT.

V usage is TRBV6-5 and J usage is TRBJ1-4, with D possibly matching TRBD1 (6 bases). This CDR3 contains 14 residues. The germline V gene has CDR1 MNHEY and CDR2 SVGAGI. V was shortened by 6 bases and J by 7 bases, with 15 bases between the two germline ends. CDR3 loop: CASRTTGLGEKLFF. CDR3 in DNA: TGTGCCAGCAGAACAACAGGGTTGGGTGAAAAACTGTTTTTT.

The J gene is TRBJ2-4, the V gene TRBV15; 13 positions agree with TRBD2. Germline values: CDR1 LNHNV, CDR2 YYDKDF (reference sequence). With V trimmed by 4 bases and J by 9 bases, 3 bases remained unmatched. The CDR3 is made up of 14 amino acids. The DNA for the CDR3 is TGTGCCACCAGCAACCGACTAGCGGGGGGCATTCAGTACTTC. Encoded protein: CATSNRLAGGIQYF.

The chain has TRBV28 and TRBJ1-1, with TRBD1 as a possible D gene (6 bases). The germline V gene encodes CDR1 MDHEN and CDR2 SYDVKM. Trimming took off 7 bases at V and 6 bases at J, with 21 bases between the two ends. The CDR3 is 15 residues long. CDR3 amino acids: CASTLRPGQVAEAFF. The CDR3 DNA reads as TGTGCCAGCACTCTTCGGCCGGGACAAGTAGCTGAAGCTTTCTTT.

The chain is built from TRBV3-1 (or the pseudogene TRBV3-2) and TRBJ2-1, with a weak D call TRBD2 (6 bases). Trimming removed 1 base at V and 8 bases at J, with 12 bases between. CDR3 length: 14 amino acids. Germline V gene sequence: CDR1 LGHDT, CDR2 YNNKEL (reference sequence). CDR3 DNA: TGTGCCAGCAGCCAAGTTCAGGGAGGCGATGAGCAGTTCTTC. This codes for CASSQVQGGDEQFF.

The V call is TRBV11-2, the J call TRBJ2-2; D possibly corresponds to TRBD2 (6 bases). V gave up 5 bases and J gave up 4 bases, with 14 bases separating them. This CDR3 contains 15 residues. The germline gives CDR1 SGHAT, CDR2 FQNNGV. The CDR3 is CASSPNLGGTGELFF. CDR3 DNA: TGTGCCAGCAGCCCTAATCTGGGGGGCACCGGGGAGCTGTTTTTT.

The CDR3 DNA sequence: TGTGCCAGCAGTGACGACCCCCACAGGAATTCACCCCTCCACTTT. Amino acids: CASSDDPHRNSPLHF. The chain employs TRBV6-1 and TRBJ1-6; the D gene is possibly TRBD1 (5 bases). There are 15 residues in the CDR3. The germline V gene has CDR1 MNHNS and CDR2 SASEGT. V was shortened by 3 bases and J by 7 bases, with 13 bases between the two germline ends.

The J gene is TRBJ1-2, the V gene TRBV7-9, with D perhaps TRBD1 (6 bases). V shed 3 bases and J shed 3 bases, with 11 bases lying between them. This CDR3 has 14 amino acids. Germline CDR1 is SEHNR and CDR2 is FQNEAQ (reference sequence). The CDR3 sequence: CASSFSGEDYGYTF. CDR3 DNA: TGTGCCAGCAGCTTCTCAGGGGAAGACTATGGCTACACCTTC.

The chain combines TRBV5-8 with TRBJ1-1; 7 nucleotides match TRBD1. The germline V gene has CDR1 SGHTS and CDR2 YDEGEE. This CDR3 is built from 14 residues. The J segment lost 0 bases and the V segment lost 8 bases, leaving 7 bases of the junction unmatched. CDR3 region: CASGARGMNTEAFF. CDR3 sequence (DNA): TGTGCCAGTGGGGCCAGGGGGATGAACACTGAAGCTTTCTTT.

This chain connects TRBV19 to TRBJ2-5; TRBD1 aligns across 10 bases. Looked up from germline, CDR1 is LNHDA and CDR2 is SQIVND (reference sequence). The CDR3 runs to 14 residues. The V segment lost 5 bases and the J segment 5 bases; nucleotides outside the gene matches: 5. The CDR3 DNA follows: TGTGCCAGTAGTCAGACAGGGGGCGCGGAGACCCAGTACTTC. Translated, it gives CASSQTGGAETQYF.

V is TRBV5-1 and J is TRBJ2-7, with 10 nucleotides matching TRBD1. Germline V CDR1 and CDR2: SGHRS, YFSETQ. The V segment lost 0 bases and the J segment 5 bases; nucleotides outside the gene matches: 2. This CDR3 spans 14 amino acids. The CDR3 loop reads CASSLGQGADEQYF. CDR3 bases: TGCGCCAGCAGCTTGGGACAGGGGGCCGACGAGCAGTACTTC.

The J gene is TRBJ1-2, the V gene TRBV7-9; 7 bases align to TRBD1. CDR1 and CDR2 (germline): SEHNR, FQNEAQ (reference sequence). This CDR3 is built from 13 residues. Trimming at V came to 5 bases and at J to 3 bases, leaving 3 bases not matched to a gene. The CDR3 spells CASSQGQHYGYTF. The CDR3 region has the DNA TGTGCCAGCAGCCAGGGACAGCACTATGGCTACACCTTC.

The chain links TRBV7-9 to TRBJ2-3; 10 bases map to TRBD2. Germline CDR1 reads SEHNR; CDR2 reads FQNEAQ (reference sequence). The junction had 8 bases not matched to a gene; V was cut back by 0 bases and J by 2 bases. This CDR3 has 18 amino acids. CDR3 sequence: CASSLALSSGGATDTQYF. The CDR3 DNA sequence: TGTGCCAGCAGCTTAGCGCTATCAAGCGGGGGGGCCACAGATACGCAGTATTTT.

This clone has just one count. This rearrangement joins TRBV6-5 to TRBJ1-3; D ambiguous. Germline CDR1 reads MNHEY; CDR2 reads SVGAGI. The CDR3 length is 12 residues. With 2 bases removed from V and 4 bases from J, the gap between germline ends came to 3 bases. DNA for the CDR3: TGTGCCAGCAGTTACGGCGGAAACACCATATATTTT. The encoded protein is CASSYGGNTIYF.

The rearrangement uses TRBV7-9 and TRBJ2-4; the match to TRBD2 covers 13 bases. Germline-derived CDR1 and CDR2 are SEHNR and FQNEAQ (reference sequence). J lost 0 bases, V lost 5 bases, and 10 bases had no gene match. CDR3 length: 19 amino acids. CDR3 nucleotide sequence: TGTGCCAGCAGCCAGGGACTAGCGGGGTCAAGCCTAGCCAAAAACATTCAGTACTTC. It translates to CASSQGLAGSSLAKNIQYF.

This rearrangement joins TRBV3-1 (or the pseudogene TRBV3-2) to TRBJ2-1; 7 bases match TRBD1. The V and J ends lost 4 bases and 1 base, in that order; junction bases with no gene match: 4. Per germline, CDR1 LGHDT and CDR2 YNNKEL (reference sequence). The CDR3 covers 15 residues. CDR3 in amino acids: CASSRDRVSYNEQFF. In DNA form, the CDR3 reads TGTGCCAGCAGCCGCGACAGGGTATCCTACAATGAGCAGTTCTTC.

CDR3 loop: CASSRSLGDRSSYEQYF. The CDR3 coding sequence is TGCGCCAGCAGCCGGAGTTTGGGGGACAGGAGCTCCTACGAGCAGTACTTC. The J gene is TRBJ2-7, the V gene TRBV4-3; 8 bases line up with TRBD1. Unmatched junction bases numbered 11, after V lost 4 bases and J lost 0 bases. Germline V CDR1 and CDR2: LGHNA, YSLEER. This CDR3 has 17 residues.

The chain joins TRBV2 to TRBJ1-1, with D unresolved. Germline V lookup: CDR1 SNHLY, CDR2 FYNNEI. V lost 3 bases to trimming and J lost 8 bases, with 7 bases between them. The CDR3 has 11 residues. CDR3 in DNA: TGTGCCAGCAGTGATTCGGGGGAAGCTTTCTTT. This translates into CASSDSGEAFF.

The chain combines TRBV10-1 with TRBJ2-5; 7 positions match TRBD1. Per the germline V gene, CDR1 is WNHNN and CDR2 is SYGVQD (reference sequence). After removal of 6 bases from V and 2 bases from J, the junction contained 6 bases not matched to a gene. This CDR3 is 14 amino acids long. The CDR3 bases are TGCGCCAGCAGCCAAGGGACAGCTCAAGAGACCCAGTACTTC. Translated: CASSQGTAQETQYF.

The rearrangement joins TRBV6-6 to TRBJ1-1, with 7 bases matching TRBD1. With V trimmed by 6 bases and J by 1 base, 11 bases remained unmatched. This CDR3 region has 16 residues. Germline V gives CDR1 MNHNY, CDR2 SVGAGI (reference sequence). For the CDR3, the DNA is TGTGCCAGCAGACCAGGGACAGATGATAAGAACACTGAAGCTTTCTTT. It codes for CASRPGTDDKNTEAFF.

The rearrangement links TRBV10-1 to TRBJ2-2; D unresolved. Trimming left V 5 bases short and J 7 bases short, with 5 bases between. The germline CDR1 and CDR2 sequences are WNHNN and SYGVQD (reference sequence). The CDR3 consists of 11 residues. CDR3 region: CASSSGGELFF. As DNA, the CDR3 is TGCGCCAGCAGTTCCGGCGGGGAGCTGTTTTTT.

The rearrangement links TRBV4-1 to TRBJ2-2; 11 bases line up with TRBD2. The length of the CDR3 is 21 residues. J gave up 1 base and V 1 base, and 14 bases lay outside the gene matches. Per the germline V gene, CDR1 is MGHRA and CDR2 is YSYEKL. CDR3 residues: CASSQASLAGGPDLNTGELFF. DNA for the CDR3: TGCGCCAGCAGCCAAGCCTCTTTAGCGGGGGGGCCCGATCTGAACACCGGGGAGCTGTTTTTT.

Here the CDR3 DNA reads TGTGCCAGCAGCCGCGACAGGGGACCATACGAGCAGTACTTC. This sequence encodes CASSRDRGPYEQYF. J is TRBJ2-7 and V is TRBV13; the match to TRBD1 covers 8 bases. Germline V gene data show CDR1 as PRHDT and CDR2 as FYEKMQ (reference sequence). V dropped 5 bases and J dropped 4; count of bases not matched to a gene: 7. The CDR3 spans 14 residues.

The rearrangement uses TRBV19 and TRBJ1-5, with D hard to call. CDR3 length equals 14 residues. Trimming removed 4 bases at V and 3 bases at J, with 10 bases between. CDR1 is LNHDA, CDR2 SQIVND, per germline (reference sequence). The chain's CDR3 is CASSRPGFNQPQHF. DNA of the CDR3: TGTGCCAGTAGTAGGCCGGGGTTCAATCAGCCCCAGCATTTT.

As DNA, the CDR3 is TGTGCCAGCACTCACCAGGAGGGGGCAGAAGGGACCTACGAGCAGTACTTC. Protein product: CASTHQEGAEGTYEQYF. This chain links TRBV7-2 with TRBJ2-7; D is perhaps TRBD1 (7 bases). V lost 7 bases to trimming and J lost 2 bases, with 24 bases between them. Germline assignment: CDR1 SGHTA and CDR2 FQGNSA. This CDR3 contains 17 residues.

The rearrangement joins TRBV7-2 to TRBJ2-3; perhaps TRBD2 as D (6 bases). This CDR3 has 15 amino acids. Germline-derived CDR1 and CDR2 are SGHTA and FQGNSA. V lost 3 bases to trimming and J lost 0 bases, with 10 bases between them. CDR3 amino acids: CASSLGGPSTDTQYF. As DNA, the CDR3 is TGTGCCAGCAGCTTGGGGGGACCAAGCACAGATACGCAGTATTTT.

The J gene is TRBJ1-2, the V gene TRBV6-2 or TRBV6-3; 10 bases line up with TRBD1. V shed 1 base and J 6 bases; nucleotides not matched to a gene: 5. Germline V lookup: CDR1 MNHEY, CDR2 SVGEGT. The CDR3 contains 15 residues. CDR3 sequence reads: CASSYFGTGVDGYTF. CDR3 DNA: TGTGCCAGCAGTTACTTCGGGACAGGGGTAGATGGCTACACCTTC.